The 27 T cell receptor beta chains presented below share a single source sample, sequenced in a study of Ad26.COV2.S vaccination and SARS-CoV-2 variants. Treatment denoted: approximately 18 received Ad26.COV2.S at low or high dose, single or two shots; about 5 received placebo; per-sample allocation not given. Sampling occurred on day 63 after the first vaccine or placebo injection. The method was immunoSEQ multiplex PCR; TCRdb's version includes in-frame clones alone and lacks a portion of them. The table shows 400,000 to 450,000 clones, with 90% occurring only once. The sequencing used peripheral blood, collected in a trial of Ad26.COV2.S vaccine versus placebo. These receptors all come from a person between 18 and 59 years old who received the Ad26.COV2.S COVID-19 vaccine or a placebo.

The rearrangement joins TRBV2 to TRBJ2-3; 7 bases line up with TRBD1. This CDR3 is 14 amino acids long. V dropped 5 bases and J dropped 5; count of bases not matched to a gene: 7. Germline CDR1 is SNHLY and CDR2 is FYNNEI. CDR3 coding DNA: TGTGCCAGCAGTTGGGAGACAGGGCAAGATACGCAGTATTTT. Protein product: CASSWETGQDTQYF.

This clone was observed once. V usage is TRBV27 and J usage is TRBJ2-7; 11 bases agree with TRBD2. The trim removed 0 bases at V and 0 bases at J, leaving 7 bases unmatched. CDR1 is MNHEY, CDR2 SMNVEV, per germline (reference sequence). The CDR3 is 18 amino acids. The chain's CDR3 is CASSLSTTSGMSSYEQYF. CDR3 sequence (DNA): TGTGCCAGCAGTTTATCCACGACTAGCGGGATGTCCTCCTACGAGCAGTACTTC.

V usage is TRBV28 and J usage is TRBJ2-3; D is unclear. V shed 5 bases and J shed 0 bases, with 15 bases lying between them. Germline CDR1 and CDR2: MDHEN and SYDVKM. The CDR3 is 16 residues long. The CDR3 region has the DNA TGTGCCAGCAGTCCCTTTTCGGGTTTTAGCACAGATACGCAGTATTTT. Its translation: CASSPFSGFSTDTQYF.

This clone occurred a few times. V and J are TRBV5-8 and TRBJ2-3; D gene ambiguous. V lost 6 bases and J lost 0, with 20 bases in between. The CDR3 runs 17 residues. Germline V gene sequence: CDR1 SGHTS, CDR2 YDEGEE. The CDR3 nucleotides read TGTGCCAGCAACCCCGGTGGGTTTCCACAAAGCACAGATACGCAGTATTTT. Translation gives CASNPGGFPQSTDTQYF.

This chain links TRBV7-9 with TRBJ2-1; 11 positions match TRBD2. Germline V CDR1 and CDR2: SEHNR, FQNEAQ (reference sequence). V was clipped by 6 bases and J by 8 bases; unmatched bases: 9. The CDR3 runs 15 residues. CDR3 residues: CASSFTSGSLDEQFF. For the CDR3, the DNA is TGTGCCAGCAGTTTCACTAGCGGGAGTTTGGATGAGCAGTTCTTC.

The chain combines TRBV5-5 with TRBJ2-2; no clear D gene. The CDR3 extends over 13 amino acids. Deletions cut 2 bases from V and 5 bases from J, with 7 bases between. Germline V lookup: CDR1 SGHKS, CDR2 YYEKEE (reference sequence). In DNA, the CDR3 is TGTGCCAGCAGCTTTGACCTAACCGGGGAGCTGTTTTTT. It is translated as CASSFDLTGELFF.

The DNA of the CDR3 is TGTGCCAGCAGCTTCGACAGGCCTGGCTACACCTTC. As protein: CASSFDRPGYTF. The chain recombines TRBV5-5 with TRBJ1-2; TRBD1 is a possible D gene (6 bases). Trimming took 2 bases from V and 7 from J, leaving 9 bases between them. CDR3 size: 12 residues. Germline loops: CDR1 SGHKS, CDR2 YYEKEE (reference sequence).

The CDR3 spells CASSLAGGLGEQYF. CDR3 sequence (DNA): TGTGCCAGCTCCCTAGCGGGAGGTTTGGGAGAGCAGTACTTC. V usage is TRBV18 and J usage is TRBJ2-7; 11 nucleotides agree with TRBD2. The V gene end was trimmed by 6 bases and the J gene end by 7 bases; junction bases not matched to a gene: 8. CDR1 KGHSH and CDR2 LQKENI come from the germline V gene. The CDR3 runs to 14 residues.

This clone appeared once. The CDR3 here is CASSIGLAGFDEQFF. CDR3 bases: TGTGCCAGTAGTATCGGTCTAGCGGGATTCGATGAGCAGTTCTTC. The chain joins TRBV19 to TRBJ2-1; 9 bases are shared with TRBD2. The germline CDR1 and CDR2 sequences are LNHDA and SQIVND (reference sequence). This CDR3 is built from 15 residues. With V trimmed by 3 bases and J by 8 bases, 8 bases remained unmatched.

This chain uses TRBV19 with TRBJ1-1, with D unclear. Germline lookup yields CDR1 LNHDA and CDR2 SQIVND (reference sequence). The CDR3 runs 11 residues. V was trimmed by 10 bases and J by 1 base, leaving 7 bases between them. As DNA, the CDR3 is TGTGCCACGGAAAGGAACACTGAAGCTTTCTTT. Translated, it gives CATERNTEAFF.

This clone showed up just once. The chain links TRBV28 to TRBJ2-1, with a tentative D call TRBD2 (7 bases). The ends were cut back, 7 bases at V and 5 bases at J, with 33 bases in the middle. Germline V gene data show CDR1 as MDHEN and CDR2 as SYDVKM. This CDR3 is built from 20 residues. The CDR3 loop reads CASIPPVSGGRAGTHNEQFF. CDR3 DNA: TGTGCCAGCATCCCCCCAGTATCGGGGGGCAGGGCGGGGACGCACAATGAGCAGTTCTTC.

This clone is a singleton in its sample. The chain has TRBV12-3 or TRBV12-4 and TRBJ1-2; D not resolved. With 3 bases removed from V and 2 bases from J, the gap between germline ends came to 7 bases. The CDR3 runs 13 residues. CDR3 region: CASSFTTNYGYTF. CDR3 bases: TGTGCCAGCAGTTTTACAACAAACTATGGCTACACCTTC.

The chain employs TRBV9 and TRBJ2-1, with D possibly being TRBD1 or TRBD2 (6 bases each). V was clipped by 4 bases and J by 4 bases, with 24 bases between them. CDR3 length: 18 residues. CDR1 is SGDLS, CDR2 YYNGEE, per germline. CDR3 amino acids: CASSPRGADPTPYNEQFF. For the CDR3, the DNA is TGTGCCAGCAGCCCGAGGGGGGCAGACCCTACTCCTTACAATGAGCAGTTCTTC.

The chain combines TRBV14 with TRBJ2-1; D call uncertain. V dropped 2 bases and J dropped 12 bases, with 8 bases sitting between them. CDR1 is SGHDN, CDR2 FVKESK, per germline. CDR3 size: 11 residues. CDR3 region: CASSQFAGQFF. In DNA form, the CDR3 reads TGTGCCAGCAGCCAATTTGCTGGGCAGTTCTTC.

This sequence joins TRBV5-8 and TRBJ1-4; 7 nucleotides align to TRBD1. J lost 1 base, V lost 2 bases, and 5 bases had no gene match. The CDR3 extends over 16 amino acids. The germline V gene has CDR1 SGHTS and CDR2 YDEGEE. The CDR3, as DNA: TGTGCCAGCAGCTTCCAGGGGGAAGGAACTAATGAAAAACTGTTTTTT. It specifies CASSFQGEGTNEKLFF.

This chain links TRBV18 with TRBJ2-7; D ambiguous. The germline V gene has CDR1 KGHSH and CDR2 LQKENI. Between the trimmed V and J ends, which lost 6 bases and 5 bases, there was a span of 8 bases. This CDR3 contains 11 residues. CDR3 nucleotide sequence: TGTGCCAGCTCGTCCCTCGACGAGCAGTACTTC. Its protein is CASSSLDEQYF.

The chain carries TRBV6-1 and TRBJ1-5; maybe TRBD1 (5 bases). Germline V gene data show CDR1 as MNHNS and CDR2 as SASEGT. V shed 3 bases and J shed 2 bases, with 11 bases lying between them. The CDR3 is 15 amino acids. The CDR3 region has the DNA TGTGCCAGCAGTGATGGGGGGGAAGGCAATCAGCCCCAGCATTTT. This translates into CASSDGGEGNQPQHF.

The gene calls are TRBV27 and TRBJ2-1; TRBD2 agrees at 10 bases. Germline loops: CDR1 MNHEY, CDR2 SMNVEV (reference sequence). V was pared by 2 bases and J by 0 bases, with 10 bases of the junction left unmatched. The length of the CDR3 is 19 residues. CDR3 in DNA: TGTGCCAGCAGTTTAAGGGCACTAGCGGGAATGAACTCCTACAATGAGCAGTTCTTC. This encodes CASSLRALAGMNSYNEQFF.

The chain combines TRBV6-5 with TRBJ1-4; no definite D call. The CDR3 runs 14 residues. Trimming left V 8 bases short and J 7 bases short, with 17 bases between. The germline gives CDR1 MNHEY, CDR2 SVGAGI. DNA of the CDR3: TGTGCCAGCGGAAGCGTTCGTGGCAGTGAAAAACTGTTTTTT. Translated, it gives CASGSVRGSEKLFF.

A remark on this clone: Other nucleotide sequences from this sample produce the same CDR3. J is TRBJ2-7 and V is TRBV6-2 or TRBV6-3; a possible D gene is TRBD1 (5 bases). Germline CDR1 MNHEY, CDR2 SVGEGT. V lost 6 bases, J lost 3 bases, and 9 bases lay in between. This CDR3 contains 12 residues. The CDR3 DNA sequence: TGTGCCAGCAGCCGCCAGGGCTACGAGCAGTACTTC. The encoded protein is CASSRQGYEQYF.

The rearrangement joins TRBV7-9 to TRBJ1-5; D is unclear. The V end lost 2 bases, the J end lost 4 bases, and 3 bases lay between the germline ends. The CDR3 has 12 residues. Germline assignment: CDR1 SEHNR and CDR2 FQNEAQ (reference sequence). The CDR3 nucleotides read TGTGCCAGCAGCTTACAAAATCAGCCCCAGCATTTT. Amino acids: CASSLQNQPQHF. The complete variable domain, with remaining parts taken from reference TRBV7-9 and TRBJ1-5, reads DTGVSQNPRHKITKRGQNVTFRCDPISEHNRLYWYRQTLGQGPEFLTYFQNEAQLEKSRLLSDRFSAERPKGSFSTLEIQRTEQGDSAMYLCASSLQNQPQHFGDGTRLSIL.

The chain is built from TRBV20-1 and TRBJ2-7; D is possibly TRBD1 or TRBD2 (5 bases each). CDR3 size: 11 residues. Germline CDR1 and CDR2: DFQATT and SNEGSKA (reference sequence). The V gene lost 6 bases and the J gene lost 3 bases, with 9 bases spanning the gap. The CDR3 coding sequence is TGCAGTGCGGGGGACGACTACGAGCAGTACTTC. Translation: CSAGDDYEQYF.

The gene calls are TRBV5-6 and TRBJ2-7, with D perhaps TRBD1 (6 bases). This CDR3 region has 15 residues. The V end lost 1 base, the J end lost 5 bases, and 16 bases lay between the germline ends. Looked up from germline, CDR1 is SGHDT and CDR2 is YYEEEE. The CDR3 DNA sequence: TGTGCCAGCAGCTTGTCCTTGACAGGACCTGACGAGCAGTACTTC. Protein sequence: CASSLSLTGPDEQYF.

V and J are TRBV27 and TRBJ2-3; perhaps TRBD2 as D (7 bases). Trimming took off 4 bases at V and 2 bases at J, with 22 bases between the two ends. The CDR3 loop spans 18 amino acids. CDR1 and CDR2 (germline): MNHEY, SMNVEV (reference sequence). The CDR3 DNA is TGTGCCAGCAGTTCCAAGAGCGGGACAAAACCTGACACAGATACGCAGTATTTT. Protein sequence: CASSSKSGTKPDTDTQYF.

The chain links TRBV7-9 to TRBJ1-5, with 7 bases fitting TRBD1. Germline loops: CDR1 SEHNR, CDR2 FQNEAQ (reference sequence). Trimming cost V 5 bases and J 6 bases; bases outside gene matches: 4. This CDR3 is built from 13 residues. CDR3 coding DNA: TGTGCCAGCAGCCTCAGGGGGGGTCAGCCCCAGCATTTT. It yields the protein CASSLRGGQPQHF.

The chain combines TRBV2 with TRBJ1-2; a possible D gene is TRBD1 (5 bases). The CDR3 covers 13 residues. The germline V gene has CDR1 SNHLY and CDR2 FYNNEI. V lost 5 bases and J lost 6, with 13 bases in between. CDR3 sequence reads: CASSSGRRNGYTF. The DNA for the CDR3 is TGTGCCAGCAGTTCGGGACGGCGGAATGGCTACACCTTC. Full variable domain (rest looked up from reference TRBV2 and TRBJ1-2): EPEVTQTPSHQVTQMGQEVILRCVPISNHLYFYWYRQILGQKVEFLVSFYNNEISEKSEIFDDQFSVERPDGSNFTLKIRSTKLEDSAMYFCASSSGRRNGYTFGSGTRLTVV.

This chain joins TRBV30 and TRBJ2-3; D not resolved. This CDR3 region has 12 residues. Per germline, CDR1 GTSNPN and CDR2 SVGIG (reference sequence). V was shortened by 1 base and J by 8 bases, with 10 bases between the two germline ends. The CDR3 sequence is CAWSGADATQYF. CDR3 sequence (DNA): TGTGCCTGGAGTGGGGCAGACGCTACGCAGTATTTT.